This T cell receptor beta chain was recorded in a study of cytomegalovirus exposure and HLA in healthy donors. A word on this clone: The identical CDR3 is also encoded by other nucleotide sequences in the sample.

V lost 8 bases to trimming and J lost 1 base, with 12 bases between them. Germline V gene data show CDR1 as WNHNN and CDR2 as SYGVQD (reference sequence). The CDR3 runs to 13 residues. The PCR was carried out with 60 Vbeta primers and 13 Jbeta primers. In the authors' workflow: The count from a later analysis was about 80 million unique TCR beta chains, some 11 million of them shared. The protocol was immunoSEQ multiplex PCR, while the TCRdb copy is restricted to in-frame clones and leaves out a portion. Clone size and the V and J calls come from that table; the DNA yielded D and trimming. There are roughly 120,000 clones in the sample, with roughly 4% held by the top ten.

The sample comprised PBMCs. The receptor comes from a man aged 18 to 30 in good health and CMV-seronegative. V is TRBV10-1 and J is TRBJ2-7; weak D call: TRBD1 (6 bases). CDR3 nucleotide sequence: TGCGCCAGCTCCCGGGACATATCCTACGAGCAGTACTTC. Protein sequence: CASSRDISYEQYF.